This T cell receptor beta chain stems from a study of cytomegalovirus exposure and HLA in healthy donors. About this clone: Its antigen is currently unknown.

The V gene's germline CDR1 is SGHTA and CDR2 FQGNSA. The CDR3 length is 14 residues. Trimming shortened V by 5 bases and J by 2 bases, and 10 bases separated the two germline ends. The PCR was carried out with 60 Vbeta primers and 13 Jbeta primers. Using immunoSEQ multiplex PCR, the repertoire was profiled, and TCRdb retains in-frame clones only, with some absent. Seen here are about 140,000 clones, roughly 80% observed once, and the top ten hold 8.8%. Study results and caveats: Among the CMV-associated chains, a few were confirmed in vitro as specific for CMV antigens. Researchers left out some V segments, among them TRBV6-2 and TRBV6-3, as indistinguishable. Most sequenced TCRs were rare (though some public TCRs occurred in many donors). Some TCR beta chains (around 180 of them) were listed as cytomegalovirus-associated.

The genes are TRBV7-2 and TRBJ1-3, with D uncertain. The sequencing sample was made of PBMCs. The receptor was isolated from a woman aged 45-59 years in good health and CMV-seropositive. CDR3 region: CASSAGLTGNTIYF. CDR3 bases: TGTGCCAGCAGCGCGGGGTTAACTGGAAACACCATATATTTT. Based on the CDR3 plus reference TRBV7-2 and TRBJ1-3, the full variable domain is GAGVSQSPSNKVTEKGKDVELRCDPISGHTALYWYRQSLGQGLEFLIYFQGNSAPDKSGLPSDRFSAERTGGSVSTLTIQRTQQEDSAVYLCASSAGLTGNTIYFGEGSWLTVV.